The 22 T cell receptor beta chains listed next were all sequenced from one sample in a study of regulatory dendritic cells for organ transplantation. Sorted subsets were CFSE-labeled and cultured four to six days with allogeneic dendritic cells. Method: immunoSEQ multiplex PCR; TCRdb's copy keeps in-frame clones and lacks some. The sample has some 11,000 clones; roughly 73% are singletons. Antigens of these TCRs are unknown. Sequences were obtained from naive CD8+ T cells from blood cultured with regulatory dendritic cells. Sample subset: CD45RA+ naive T cells. The source is a human donor in good health.

This sequence joins TRBV6-5 and TRBJ2-5, with 12 positions matching TRBD1. The CDR3 is made up of 16 amino acids. Germline loops: CDR1 MNHEY, CDR2 SVGAGI. J lost 5 bases, V lost 3 bases, and 7 bases had no gene match. The CDR3 spells CASSYSGTGGGETQYF. CDR3 sequence (DNA): TGTGCCAGCAGTTATAGTGGGACAGGGGGCGGTGAGACCCAGTACTTC.

This chain links TRBV11-2 with TRBJ2-2, with TRBD1 as a possible D gene (6 bases). Germline lookup yields CDR1 SGHAT and CDR2 FQNNGV. V lost 7 bases and J lost 1, with 13 bases in between. This CDR3 spans 15 amino acids. CDR3: CASNPGTLNTGELFF. As DNA, the CDR3 is TGTGCCAGCAACCCAGGGACACTGAACACCGGGGAGCTGTTTTTT.

This rearrangement joins TRBV11-2 to TRBJ1-4; 7 bases are a match to TRBD1. V dropped 3 bases and J dropped 4; count of bases not matched to a gene: 8. Germline V gives CDR1 SGHAT, CDR2 FQNNGV. The CDR3 totals 16 residues. In DNA, the CDR3 is TGTGCCAGCAGCTTTTACGAGGGGGCAGATAATGAAAAACTGTTTTTT. The encoded protein is CASSFYEGADNEKLFF.

This clone came up a few times. The CDR3 reads CASSLDIYSGNTIYF. CDR3 sequence (DNA): TGTGCCAGCAGCTTAGACATTTACTCTGGAAACACCATATATTTT. V and J are TRBV7-2 and TRBJ1-3; D remains unclear. The length of the CDR3 is 15 residues. V was cut by 1 base and J by 0 bases, with 7 bases left in between. Germline CDR1 and CDR2: SGHTA and FQGNSA.

This sequence joins TRBV7-6 and TRBJ1-6; D might be TRBD1 (6 bases). The CDR3 extends over 14 amino acids. Germline CDR1 is SGHVS and CDR2 is FNYEAQ. The V end lost 1 base, the J end lost 9 bases, and 10 bases lay between the germline ends. Written as DNA, the CDR3 is TGTGCCAGCAGCTTAGACAGGGTTGGTTCACCCCTCCACTTT. This gives the protein CASSLDRVGSPLHF. Together with reference TRBV7-6 and TRBJ1-6, the CDR3 gives the full variable domain: GAGVSQSPRYKVTKRGQDVALRCDPISGHVSLYWYRQALGQGPEFLTYFNYEAQQDKSGLPNDRFSAERPEGSISTLTIQRTEQRDSAMYRCASSLDRVGSPLHFGNGTRLTVT.

This chain links TRBV7-3 with TRBJ2-3; no clear D gene. Germline V gene data show CDR1 as SGHTA and CDR2 as FQGTGA. Trimming took off 1 base at V and 4 bases at J, with 9 bases between the two ends. There are 14 residues in the CDR3. The DNA of the CDR3 is TGTGCCAGCAGCTTAATCCCCACGGCAGATACGCAGTATTTT. Amino acids: CASSLIPTADTQYF. The whole variable domain, remainder taken from reference TRBV7-3 and TRBJ2-3, is GAGVSQTPSNKVTEKGKYVELRCDPISGHTALYWYRQSLGQGPEFLIYFQGTGAADDSGLPNDRFFAVRPEGSVSTLKIQRTERGDSAVYLCASSLIPTADTQYFGPGTRLTVL.

The chain uses TRBV20-1 and TRBJ2-1; D is undetermined. The CDR3 covers 11 residues. Trimming removed 3 bases at V and 9 bases at J, with 9 bases between. The germline CDR1 and CDR2 sequences are DFQATT and SNEGSKA (reference sequence). CDR3 residues: CSARMAGEQFF. CDR3 sequence (DNA): TGCAGTGCTAGGATGGCAGGTGAGCAGTTCTTC.

This clone was picked up a small number of times. The chain recombines TRBV5-5 with TRBJ2-1, with a weak D call TRBD1 (6 bases). The germline V and J ends were trimmed by 1 base and 0 bases, with 14 bases remaining between them. Germline V CDR1 and CDR2: SGHKS, YYEKEE (reference sequence). The CDR3 runs 17 residues. The CDR3, as DNA: TGTGCCAGCAGCTTGCACGGCAACAGGGTCTCCTACAATGAGCAGTTCTTC. Protein sequence: CASSLHGNRVSYNEQFF.

This clone was seen a handful of times. The chain has TRBV7-9 and TRBJ2-7; D may be TRBD2 (5 bases). This CDR3 has 14 amino acids. V lost 4 bases and J lost 2, with 12 bases in between. CDR1 and CDR2 from the germline V gene are SEHNR and FQNEAQ (reference sequence). CDR3: CASSSGNGPYEQYF. In nucleotides, the CDR3 is TGTGCCAGCAGCTCGGGGAACGGACCCTACGAGCAGTACTTC.

The gene calls are TRBV7-8 and TRBJ2-3; D perhaps matches TRBD1 (5 bases). V dropped 1 base and J dropped 2 bases, with 10 bases sitting between them. CDR1 SGHVS and CDR2 FQNEAQ come from the germline V gene. The CDR3 extends over 15 amino acids. Written as DNA, the CDR3 is TGTGCCAGCAGCTTAGTCGGCAGGGACACAGATACGCAGTATTTT. Protein sequence: CASSLVGRDTDTQYF.

This chain connects TRBV5-6 to TRBJ1-1; D is perhaps TRBD1 (5 bases). The CDR3 covers 16 residues. Trimming cost V 1 base and J 1 base, with 14 bases left between them. Germline loops: CDR1 SGHDT, CDR2 YYEEEE. The CDR3 loop reads CASSLRSGHPNTEAFF. As DNA, the CDR3 is TGTGCCAGCAGCTTGCGGTCAGGACACCCGAACACTGAAGCTTTCTTT.

A few counts support this clone. The sample contains more than one DNA sequence encoding this CDR3. The CDR3 DNA reads as TGTGCCAGCAGCCTAGCGGGGGGGAACACTGAAGCTTTCTTT. Its translation is CASSLAGGNTEAFF. The chain combines TRBV5-6 with TRBJ1-1; perhaps TRBD1 as D (5 bases). V shed 4 bases and J shed 1 base, with 11 bases lying between them. The germline gives CDR1 SGHDT, CDR2 YYEEEE. The CDR3 has 14 amino acids.

This clone was counted a few times. This sequence joins TRBV13 and TRBJ2-1; a possible D gene is TRBD1 (6 bases). CDR3 size: 12 residues. V was clipped by 5 bases and J by 7 bases, with 9 bases between them. Germline-derived CDR1 and CDR2 are PRHDT and FYEKMQ (reference sequence). The CDR3 here is CASSPGTNEQFF. For the CDR3, the DNA is TGTGCCAGCAGCCCTGGGACAAATGAGCAGTTCTTC.

This clone was counted between two and nine times. V is TRBV27 and J is TRBJ2-1; 10 positions agree with TRBD2. The CDR3 loop spans 15 amino acids. In germline, CDR1 is MNHEY, CDR2 SMNVEV (reference sequence). Trimming removed 4 bases from V and 5 bases from J; junction bases left unmatched: 5. The CDR3 region has the DNA TGTGCCAGCAGTTCGAGCGGGGGGGTTAACAATGAGCAGTTCTTC. Amino acid sequence: CASSSSGGVNNEQFF.

The chain combines TRBV5-6 with TRBJ1-1; D perhaps matches TRBD1 (6 bases). Germline V CDR1 and CDR2: SGHDT, YYEEEE. This CDR3 comprises 15 residues. With 0 bases removed from V and 0 bases from J, the gap between germline ends came to 9 bases. The chain's CDR3 is CASSLGDTMNTEAFF. In nucleotides, the CDR3 is TGTGCCAGCAGCTTGGGGGACACCATGAACACTGAAGCTTTCTTT.

This chain connects TRBV4-1 to TRBJ2-2; weak D call: TRBD1 (6 bases). With 8 bases removed from V and 0 bases from J, the gap between germline ends came to 16 bases. Germline CDR1 is MGHRA and CDR2 is YSYEKL. CDR3 length: 16 amino acids. The CDR3 DNA sequence: TGCGCCAGCCACCTTGAACAGGGCGCGAACACCGGGGAGCTGTTTTTT. Translated, it gives CASHLEQGANTGELFF.

This sequence joins TRBV9 and TRBJ2-5, with D unresolved. The CDR3 contains 15 residues. Germline V CDR1 and CDR2: SGDLS, YYNGEE. Trimming removed 3 bases at V and 5 bases at J, with 17 bases between. The DNA of the CDR3 is TGTGCCAGCAGCGCCTATCGTGAGGTCTGGGAGACCCAGTACTTC. It encodes CASSAYREVWETQYF. Based on the CDR3 plus reference TRBV9 and TRBJ2-5, the full variable domain is DSGVTQTPKHLITATGQRVTLRCSPRSGDLSVYWYQQSLDQGLQFLIQYYNGEERAKGNILERFSAQQFPDLHSELNLSSLELGDSALYFCASSAYREVWETQYFGPGTRLLVL.

The rearrangement links TRBV7-6 to TRBJ1-6, with D perhaps matching TRBD1 (6 bases). This CDR3 comprises 18 residues. Per the germline V gene, CDR1 is SGHVS and CDR2 is FNYEAQ. V lost 5 bases and J 0 bases, leaving 17 bases between the germline ends. The CDR3 protein is CASSPWDISSSYNSPLHF. CDR3 nucleotides: TGTGCCAGCAGCCCATGGGACATCTCGAGCTCCTATAATTCACCCCTCCACTTT.

The chain links TRBV5-4 to TRBJ2-1; D gene ambiguous. This CDR3 region has 11 residues. Looked up from germline, CDR1 is SGHNT and CDR2 is YYREEE (reference sequence). Trimming removed 4 bases from V and 7 bases from J, with 6 bases in between. The CDR3 spells CASSLLNEQFF. The CDR3 nucleotides are TGTGCCAGCAGCCTTTTGAATGAGCAGTTCTTC.

The CDR3 DNA follows: TGTGCCAGCAGCTTAGTCCCCCCGACTAGCGAGCGCACAGATACGCAGTATTTT. Its protein is CASSLVPPTSERTDTQYF. The chain uses TRBV7-2 and TRBJ2-3; 8 bases map to TRBD2. CDR3 length: 18 residues. Germline CDR1 is SGHTA and CDR2 is FQGNSA. V lost 1 base and J lost 1; bases outside the gene matches: 10. Together with reference TRBV7-2 and TRBJ2-3, the CDR3 gives the full variable domain: GAGVSQSPSNKVTEKGKDVELRCDPISGHTALYWYRQSLGQGLEFLIYFQGNSAPDKSGLPSDRFSAERTGGSVSTLTIQRTQQEDSAVYLCASSLVPPTSERTDTQYFGPGTRLTVL.

The rearrangement uses TRBV27 and TRBJ2-4; 9 bases fit TRBD1. The CDR3 spans 14 residues. V was clipped by 1 base and J by 7 bases; unmatched bases: 2. Germline CDR1 reads MNHEY; CDR2 reads SMNVEV (reference sequence). As DNA, the CDR3 is TGTGCCAGCAGTTTATTACAGGGGGCGAACATTCAGTACTTC. Its translation: CASSLLQGANIQYF.

In this sample, this clone turned up once. This chain links TRBV11-2 with TRBJ2-1; D might be TRBD2 (6 bases). Per germline, CDR1 SGHAT and CDR2 FQNNGV. The CDR3 length is 17 residues. V shed 2 bases and J shed 1 base, with 15 bases lying between them. The CDR3 protein is CASSLPGVASSYNEQFF. The CDR3 DNA sequence: TGTGCCAGCAGCTTACCGGGGGTAGCGTCGTCCTACAATGAGCAGTTCTTC.